This T cell receptor beta chain was identified in a study of T cell changes during pregnancy in multiple sclerosis. V dropped 4 bases and J dropped 0; count of bases not matched to a gene: 5. Germline CDR1 SGHRS, CDR2 YFSETQ. The CDR3 consists of 15 residues. Produced via immunoSEQ multiplex PCR; TCRdb's table is partial and in-frame only. Of about 50,000 clones listed, 90% are singletons. The J gene is TRBJ2-7, the V gene TRBV5-1; TRBD1 matches at 9 bases. The sequence was collected from a female donor in good health, enrolled as a control in a pregnancy study. The sequenced sample was peripheral blood, obtained after pregnancy. CDR3 region: CASSVDRGSSYEQYF. The CDR3 DNA reads TGCGCCAGCAGCGTGGACAGGGGAAGCTCCTACGAGCAGTACTTC.